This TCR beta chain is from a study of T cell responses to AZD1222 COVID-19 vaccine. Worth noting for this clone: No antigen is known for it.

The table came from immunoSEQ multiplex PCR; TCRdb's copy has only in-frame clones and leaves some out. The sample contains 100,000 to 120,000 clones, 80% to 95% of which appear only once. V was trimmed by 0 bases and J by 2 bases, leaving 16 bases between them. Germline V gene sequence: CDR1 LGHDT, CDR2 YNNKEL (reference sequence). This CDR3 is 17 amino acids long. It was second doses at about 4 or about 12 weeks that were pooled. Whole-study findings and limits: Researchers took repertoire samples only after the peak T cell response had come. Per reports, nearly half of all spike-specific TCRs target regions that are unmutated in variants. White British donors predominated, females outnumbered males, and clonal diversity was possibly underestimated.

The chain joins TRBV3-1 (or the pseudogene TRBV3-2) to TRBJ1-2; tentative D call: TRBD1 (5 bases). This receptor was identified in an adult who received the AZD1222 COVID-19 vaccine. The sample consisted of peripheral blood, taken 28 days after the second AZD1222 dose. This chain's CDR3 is CASSQERARDVNYGYTF. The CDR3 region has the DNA TGTGCCAGCAGCCAAGAAAGGGCTCGGGACGTAAACTATGGCTACACCTTC.